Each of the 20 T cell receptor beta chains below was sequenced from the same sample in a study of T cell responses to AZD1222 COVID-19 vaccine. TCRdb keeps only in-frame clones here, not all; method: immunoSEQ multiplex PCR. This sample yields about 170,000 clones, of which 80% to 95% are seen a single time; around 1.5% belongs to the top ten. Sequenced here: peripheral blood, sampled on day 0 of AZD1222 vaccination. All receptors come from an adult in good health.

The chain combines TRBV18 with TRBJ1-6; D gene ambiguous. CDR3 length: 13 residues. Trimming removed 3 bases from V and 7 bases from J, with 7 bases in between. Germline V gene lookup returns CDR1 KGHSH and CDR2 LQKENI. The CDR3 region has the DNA TGTGCCAGCTCACCTTCGAAGAATTCACCCCTCCACTTT. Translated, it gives CASSPSKNSPLHF. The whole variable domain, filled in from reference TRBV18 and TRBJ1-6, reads NAGVMQNPRHLVRRRGQEARLRCSPMKGHSHVYWYRQLPEEGLKFMVYLQKENIIDESGMPKERFSAEFPKEGPSILRIQQVVRGDSAAYFCASSPSKNSPLHFGNGTRLTVT.

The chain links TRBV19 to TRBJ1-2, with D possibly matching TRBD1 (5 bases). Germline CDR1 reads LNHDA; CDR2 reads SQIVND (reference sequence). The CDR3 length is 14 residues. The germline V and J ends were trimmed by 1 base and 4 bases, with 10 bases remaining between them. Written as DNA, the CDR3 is TGTGCCAGTAGTATAGTCCAGGGTACCTATGGCTACACCTTC. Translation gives CASSIVQGTYGYTF.

CDR3 protein: CASSQGVDGYTF. CDR3 nucleotides: TGTGCCAGCAGCCAGGGCGTTGATGGCTACACCTTC. The chain recombines TRBV7-8 with TRBJ1-2; D may be TRBD1 (5 bases). V lost 5 bases, J lost 6 bases, and 10 bases lay in between. Germline V lookup: CDR1 SGHVS, CDR2 FQNEAQ. The CDR3 spans 12 residues.

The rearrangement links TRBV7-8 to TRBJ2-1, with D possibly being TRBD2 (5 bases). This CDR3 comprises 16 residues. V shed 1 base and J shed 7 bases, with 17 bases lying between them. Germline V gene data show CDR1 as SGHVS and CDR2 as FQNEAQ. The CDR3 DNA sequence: TGTGCCAGCAGCTTAGTTCCCGCGGGCAACGGGAATGAGCAGTTCTTC. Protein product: CASSLVPAGNGNEQFF.

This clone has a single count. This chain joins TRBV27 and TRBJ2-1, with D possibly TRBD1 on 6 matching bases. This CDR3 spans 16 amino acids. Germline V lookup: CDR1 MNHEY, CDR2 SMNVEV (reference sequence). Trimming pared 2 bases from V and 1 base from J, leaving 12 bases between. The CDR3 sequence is CASSLMGARSYNEQFF. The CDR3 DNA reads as TGTGCCAGCAGTTTAATGGGGGCGAGGTCCTACAATGAGCAGTTCTTC.

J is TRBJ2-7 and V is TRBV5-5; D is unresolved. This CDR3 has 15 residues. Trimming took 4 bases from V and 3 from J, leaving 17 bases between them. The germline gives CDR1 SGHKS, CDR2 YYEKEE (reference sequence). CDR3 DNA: TGTGCCAGCAGCCCGGATGGTAACAGCTTCTACGAGCAGTACTTC. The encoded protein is CASSPDGNSFYEQYF. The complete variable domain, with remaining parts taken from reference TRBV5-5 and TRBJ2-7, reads DAGVTQSPTHLIKTRGQQVTLRCSPISGHKSVSWYQQVLGQGPQFIFQYYEKEERGRGNFPDRFSARQFPNYSSELNVNALLLGDSALYLCASSPDGNSFYEQYFGPGTRLTVT.

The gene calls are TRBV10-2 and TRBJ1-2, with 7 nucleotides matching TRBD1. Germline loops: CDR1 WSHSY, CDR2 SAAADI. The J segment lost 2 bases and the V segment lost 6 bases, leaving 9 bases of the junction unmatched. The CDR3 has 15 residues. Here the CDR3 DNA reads TGCGCCAGCAGGGTGAGGACAGGAGCCAACTATGGCTACACCTTC. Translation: CASRVRTGANYGYTF.

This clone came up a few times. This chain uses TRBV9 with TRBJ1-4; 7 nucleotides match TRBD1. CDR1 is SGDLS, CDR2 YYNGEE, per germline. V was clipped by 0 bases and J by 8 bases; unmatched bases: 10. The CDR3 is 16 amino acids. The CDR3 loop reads CASSVADRVGREKLFF. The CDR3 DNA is TGTGCCAGCAGCGTAGCAGACAGGGTTGGGAGGGAAAAACTGTTTTTT.

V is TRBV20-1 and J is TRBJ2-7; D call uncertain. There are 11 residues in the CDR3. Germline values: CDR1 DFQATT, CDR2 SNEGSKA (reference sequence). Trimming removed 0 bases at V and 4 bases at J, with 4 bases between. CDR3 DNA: TGCAGTGCTAGAGAGATGTACGAGCAGTACTTC. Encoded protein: CSAREMYEQYF.

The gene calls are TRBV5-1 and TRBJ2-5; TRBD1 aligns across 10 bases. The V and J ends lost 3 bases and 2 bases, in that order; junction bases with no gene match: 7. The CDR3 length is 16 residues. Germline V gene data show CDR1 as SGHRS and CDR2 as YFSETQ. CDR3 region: CASSSTGQGGQETQYF. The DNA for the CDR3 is TGCGCCAGCAGCTCTACCGGACAGGGGGGACAAGAGACCCAGTACTTC. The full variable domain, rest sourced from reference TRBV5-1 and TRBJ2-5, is KAGVTQTPRYLIKTRGQQVTLSCSPISGHRSVSWYQQTPGQGLQFLFEYFSETQRNKGNFPGRFSGRQFSNSRSEMNVSTLELGDSALYLCASSSTGQGGQETQYFGPGTRLLVL.

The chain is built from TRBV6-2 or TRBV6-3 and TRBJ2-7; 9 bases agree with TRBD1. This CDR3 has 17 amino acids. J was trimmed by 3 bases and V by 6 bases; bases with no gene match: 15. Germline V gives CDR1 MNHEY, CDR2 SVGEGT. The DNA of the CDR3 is TGTGCCAGCAGCCCCCTCCCGGGGACAGGGCTCGGCTACGAGCAGTACTTC. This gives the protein CASSPLPGTGLGYEQYF.

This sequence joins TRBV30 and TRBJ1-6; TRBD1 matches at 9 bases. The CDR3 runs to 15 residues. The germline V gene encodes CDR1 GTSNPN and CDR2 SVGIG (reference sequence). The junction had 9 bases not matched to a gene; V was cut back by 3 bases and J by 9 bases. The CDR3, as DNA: TGTGCCTGGAGCGTACAGGGGGCGCAGGGTTCACCCCTCCACTTT. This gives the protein CAWSVQGAQGSPLHF.

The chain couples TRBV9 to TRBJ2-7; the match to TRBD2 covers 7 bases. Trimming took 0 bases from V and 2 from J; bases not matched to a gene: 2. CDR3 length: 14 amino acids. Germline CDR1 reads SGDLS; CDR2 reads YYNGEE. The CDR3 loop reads CASSVGDYAYEQYF. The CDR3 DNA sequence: TGTGCCAGCAGCGTAGGGGACTACGCCTACGAGCAGTACTTC.

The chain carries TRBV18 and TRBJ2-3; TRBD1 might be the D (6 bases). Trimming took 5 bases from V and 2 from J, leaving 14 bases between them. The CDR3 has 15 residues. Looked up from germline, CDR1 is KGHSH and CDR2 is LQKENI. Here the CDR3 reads CASSSRGPITDTQYF. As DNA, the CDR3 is TGTGCCAGCTCAAGCAGGGGACCTATCACAGATACGCAGTATTTT.

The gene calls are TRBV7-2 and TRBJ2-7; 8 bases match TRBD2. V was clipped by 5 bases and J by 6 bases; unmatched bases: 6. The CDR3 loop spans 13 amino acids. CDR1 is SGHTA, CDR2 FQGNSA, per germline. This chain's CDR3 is CASSLGTRIEQYF. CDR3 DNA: TGTGCCAGCAGCCTCGGGACTAGGATCGAGCAGTACTTC.

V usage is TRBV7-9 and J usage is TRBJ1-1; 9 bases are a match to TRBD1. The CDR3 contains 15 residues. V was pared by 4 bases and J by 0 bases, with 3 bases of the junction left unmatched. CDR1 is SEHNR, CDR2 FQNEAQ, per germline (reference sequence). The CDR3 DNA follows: TGTGCCAGCAGCTCACAGGGGGCCATGAACACTGAAGCTTTCTTT. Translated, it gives CASSSQGAMNTEAFF.

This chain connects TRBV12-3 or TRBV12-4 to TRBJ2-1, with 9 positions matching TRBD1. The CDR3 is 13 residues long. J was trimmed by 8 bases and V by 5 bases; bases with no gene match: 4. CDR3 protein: CASSRDRVDEQFF. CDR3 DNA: TGTGCCAGCAGTCGGGACAGGGTCGATGAGCAGTTCTTC.

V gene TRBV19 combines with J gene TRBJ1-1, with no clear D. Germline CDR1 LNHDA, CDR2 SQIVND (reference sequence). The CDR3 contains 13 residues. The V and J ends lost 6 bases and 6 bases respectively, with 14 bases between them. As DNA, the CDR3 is TGTGCCAGTAGGAATAATAAAGGCCCTGAAGCTTTCTTT. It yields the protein CASRNNKGPEAFF.

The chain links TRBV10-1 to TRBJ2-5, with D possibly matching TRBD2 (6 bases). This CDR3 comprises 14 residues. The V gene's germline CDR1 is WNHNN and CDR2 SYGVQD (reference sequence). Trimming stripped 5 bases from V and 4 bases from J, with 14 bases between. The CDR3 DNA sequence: TGCGCCAGCAGTCACGGAGGGCCCGGAGAGACCCAGTACTTC. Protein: CASSHGGPGETQYF.

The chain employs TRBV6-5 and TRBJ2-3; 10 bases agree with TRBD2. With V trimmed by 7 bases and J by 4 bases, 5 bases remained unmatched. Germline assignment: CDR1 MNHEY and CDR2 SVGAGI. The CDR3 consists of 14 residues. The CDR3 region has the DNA TGTGCCAGCAAGGGGCTAGCGGGGGCAGATACGCAGTATTTT. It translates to CASKGLAGADTQYF.